These 9 T cell receptor beta chains originate from one sample sequenced in a study of shared clonotypes between healthy human individuals. The data were produced by immunoSEQ multiplex PCR, yet TCRdb's version contains in-frame clones alone and is incomplete. The top ten hold roughly 0.14% of the sample, which has roughly 2.6 million clones, around nine tenths seen once. Sequencing was performed on naive CD4+ T cells sorted from blood. Noted subset: CD45RA+ positively selected. All receptors derive from a man aged 18 to 30 in good health.

The CDR3 is CASSQEILAATYEQYF. CDR3 sequence (DNA): TGCGCCAGCAGCCAAGAGATACTAGCGGCCACCTACGAGCAGTACTTC. The chain uses TRBV4-3 and TRBJ2-7, with 8 positions matching TRBD2. Germline V CDR1 and CDR2: LGHNA, YSLEER. V trimming: 0 bases; J trimming: 2 bases; junction bases outside the gene matches: 6. The CDR3 consists of 16 residues.

The rearrangement joins TRBV28 to TRBJ2-3, with TRBD1 as a possible D gene (5 bases). The CDR3 contains 16 residues. The ends were cut back, 4 bases at V and 0 bases at J, with 14 bases in the middle. The V gene's germline CDR1 is MDHEN and CDR2 SYDVKM. The DNA of the CDR3 is TGTGCCAGCAGTTCCTCTTGGGGCGCGAGCACAGATACGCAGTATTTT. Translation: CASSSSWGASTDTQYF.

About this clone: Other DNA sequences of this sample code for an identical CDR3. This chain joins TRBV30 and TRBJ2-3, with unresolved D. The CDR3 extends over 14 amino acids. V was shortened by 2 bases and J by 2 bases, with 11 bases between the two germline ends. Germline V CDR1 and CDR2: GTSNPN, SVGIG (reference sequence). The chain's CDR3 is CAWSPGTSTDTQYF. The CDR3 DNA follows: TGTGCCTGGAGTCCGGGTACCTCCACAGATACGCAGTATTTT.

The V call is TRBV9, the J call TRBJ2-1; TRBD2 might be the D (6 bases). The CDR3 covers 16 residues. Trimming stripped 1 base from V and 4 bases from J, with 15 bases between. Germline V gene sequence: CDR1 SGDLS, CDR2 YYNGEE. The CDR3 region is CASSVSLALGYNEQFF. DNA for the CDR3: TGTGCCAGCAGCGTATCACTAGCCTTGGGGTACAATGAGCAGTTCTTC.

This chain uses TRBV14 with TRBJ1-1; TRBD1 is a possible D gene (5 bases). The CDR3 has 17 residues. CDR1 and CDR2 from the germline V gene are SGHDN and FVKESK. V was trimmed by 0 bases and J by 0 bases, leaving 14 bases between them. The CDR3 sequence is CASSQDFPRGVNTEAFF. CDR3 DNA: TGTGCCAGCAGCCAAGATTTCCCTCGGGGCGTGAACACTGAAGCTTTCTTT.

This sequence joins TRBV7-9 and TRBJ1-2; unclear D gene. Trimming removed 3 bases from V and 8 bases from J, with 13 bases in between. The germline gives CDR1 SEHNR, CDR2 FQNEAQ (reference sequence). The CDR3 contains 13 residues. The CDR3 loop is CASSFSGSDGYTF. CDR3 bases: TGTGCCAGCAGCTTTTCTGGCTCAGACGGCTACACCTTC.

The chain uses TRBV5-6 and TRBJ2-3; D remains ambiguous. Germline CDR1 reads SGHDT; CDR2 reads YYEEEE. The V and J ends lost 4 bases and 0 bases respectively, with 6 bases between them. The CDR3 covers 13 residues. The DNA for the CDR3 is TGTGCCAGCAGCATTGCTAGCACAGATACGCAGTATTTT. It specifies CASSIASTDTQYF.

The V and J genes are TRBV7-2 and TRBJ2-3; no reliable D call. The germline V and J ends were trimmed by 5 bases and 10 bases, with 13 bases remaining between them. Germline CDR1 SGHTA, CDR2 FQGNSA. The CDR3 spans 12 residues. The CDR3 region has the DNA TGTGCCAGCAGCGTGAGTATAGGAGCGCAGTATTTT. It specifies CASSVSIGAQYF.

J is TRBJ2-1 and V is TRBV5-6, with D tentatively TRBD1 or TRBD2 (6 bases each). Germline V gene data show CDR1 as SGHDT and CDR2 as YYEEEE. V was shortened by 2 bases and J by 12 bases, with 12 bases between the two germline ends. The CDR3 contains 12 residues. The CDR3 nucleotides are TGTGCCAGCAGCTTCGGGGGCCCACGGCAGTTCTTC. This sequence encodes CASSFGGPRQFF.